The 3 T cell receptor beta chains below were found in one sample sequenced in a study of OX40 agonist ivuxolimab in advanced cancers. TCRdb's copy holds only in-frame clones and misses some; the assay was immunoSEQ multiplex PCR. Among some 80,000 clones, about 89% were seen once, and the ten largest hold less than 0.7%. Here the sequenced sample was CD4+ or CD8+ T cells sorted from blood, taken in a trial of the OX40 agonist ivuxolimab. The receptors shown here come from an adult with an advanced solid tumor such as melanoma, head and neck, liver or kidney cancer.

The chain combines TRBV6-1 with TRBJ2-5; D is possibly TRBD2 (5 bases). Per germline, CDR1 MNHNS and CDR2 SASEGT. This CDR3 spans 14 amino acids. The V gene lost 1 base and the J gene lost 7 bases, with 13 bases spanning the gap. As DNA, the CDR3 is TGTGCCAGCAGTGAAGGGGCTAGCCTCGGGACCCAGTACTTC. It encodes CASSEGASLGTQYF.

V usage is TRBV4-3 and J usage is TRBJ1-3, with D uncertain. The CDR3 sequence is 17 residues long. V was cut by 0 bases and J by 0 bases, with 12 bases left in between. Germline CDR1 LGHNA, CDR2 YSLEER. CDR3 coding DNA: TGCGCCAGCAGCCAAGATCTCCGCGGAGACTCTGGAAACACCATATATTTT. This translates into CASSQDLRGDSGNTIYF.

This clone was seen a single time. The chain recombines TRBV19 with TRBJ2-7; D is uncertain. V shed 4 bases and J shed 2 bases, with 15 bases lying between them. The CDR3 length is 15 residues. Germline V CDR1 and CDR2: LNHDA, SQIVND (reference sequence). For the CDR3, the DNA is TGTGCCAGTAGTAATTGGCATAAAGACGCCTACGAGCAGTACTTC. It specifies CASSNWHKDAYEQYF.